A single sample gave rise to the 8 T cell receptor beta chains below, sequenced in a study of CD8+ T cells in alopecia areata. Indicated treatment: oral pan-JAK inhibitor, 5-10 mg twice daily. Extraction of RNA preceded its reverse transcription into cDNA, which served as the sequencing template. Generated by immunoSEQ multiplex PCR, the TCRdb table keeps only in-frame clones and is missing some. The sample has about 190,000 clones, 50% to 60% seen once; the top ten hold roughly 0.71%. The sample here was CD4+ T cells sorted from blood, taken at week 4, from a patient treated with tofacitinib. The receptors come from a human donor with alopecia areata.

V gene TRBV5-1 combines with J gene TRBJ1-2; D is uncertain. The germline V gene has CDR1 SGHRS and CDR2 YFSETQ. The CDR3 totals 13 residues. Trimming shortened V by 4 bases and J by 2 bases, and 9 bases separated the two germline ends. As DNA, the CDR3 is TGCGCCAGCAGCCATACAGAGAACTATGGCTACACCTTC. Encoded protein: CASSHTENYGYTF.

The chain links TRBV11-2 to TRBJ1-2; D perhaps matches TRBD1 (5 bases). V lost 5 bases, J lost 1 base, and 8 bases lay in between. The CDR3 totals 13 residues. CDR1 and CDR2 (germline): SGHAT, FQNNGV. The CDR3 coding sequence is TGTGCCAGCAGCCAGGGACTTAACTATGGCTACACCTTC. It encodes CASSQGLNYGYTF. Variable domain in full (rest from reference TRBV11-2 and TRBJ1-2): EAGVAQSPRYKIIEKRQSVAFWCNPISGHATLYWYQQILGQGPKLLIQFQNNGVVDDSQLPKDRFSAERLKGVDSTLKIQPAKLEDSAVYLCASSQGLNYGYTFGSGTRLTVV.

This clone was counted once. The gene calls are TRBV7-2 and TRBJ2-1, with 9 bases fitting TRBD1. V shed 5 bases, J shed 5 bases, and the junction held 4 bases outside the gene matches. This CDR3 has 14 residues. CDR1 and CDR2 from the germline V gene are SGHTA and FQGNSA. The CDR3 spells CASSTRTGDNEQFF. For the CDR3, the DNA is TGTGCCAGCAGCACAAGGACAGGGGACAATGAGCAGTTCTTC.

The rearrangement joins TRBV7-9 to TRBJ2-7, with 7 bases lining up with TRBD1. V shed 1 base and J 4 bases; nucleotides not matched to a gene: 7. Germline CDR1 SEHNR, CDR2 FQNEAQ (reference sequence). The CDR3 extends over 15 amino acids. The CDR3 here is CASSLVRQGVYEQYF. The DNA of the CDR3 is TGTGCCAGCAGCTTAGTGCGGCAGGGGGTTTACGAGCAGTACTTC.

The chain carries TRBV9 and TRBJ2-5, with D perhaps given as TRBD1 or TRBD2 (5 bases each). Germline CDR1 SGDLS, CDR2 YYNGEE. V was clipped by 0 bases and J by 3 bases, with 6 bases between them. This CDR3 comprises 13 residues. CDR3 nucleotide sequence: TGTGCCAGCAGCGTAGGAGGGGAAGAGACCCAGTACTTC. Protein product: CASSVGGEETQYF.

The chain recombines TRBV4-1 with TRBJ2-3; a weak D match, TRBD2 (7 bases). Between the trimmed V and J ends, which lost 4 bases and 6 bases, there was a span of 14 bases. The CDR3 consists of 14 residues. In germline, CDR1 is MGHRA, CDR2 YSYEKL. CDR3 nucleotides: TGCGCCAGCAGCCGAGGGGGGGTAGGGGATACGCAGTATTTT. Its translation is CASSRGGVGDTQYF.

The chain combines TRBV5-4 with TRBJ1-1, with 7 bases identical to TRBD1. Unmatched junction bases numbered 6, after V lost 0 bases and J lost 4 bases. This CDR3 is 15 amino acids long. CDR1 is SGHNT and CDR2 is YYREEE in the germline V gene (reference sequence). Written as DNA, the CDR3 is TGTGCCAGCAGCTTGGAGGACAGGATAAGCACTGAAGCTTTCTTT. This gives the protein CASSLEDRISTEAFF. Full variable domain (remainder filled in from reference TRBV5-4 and TRBJ1-1): ETGVTQSPTHLIKTRGQQVTLRCSSQSGHNTVSWYQQALGQGPQFIFQYYREEENGRGNFPPRFSGLQFPNYSSELNVNALELDDSALYLCASSLEDRISTEAFFGQGTRLTVV.

The chain recombines TRBV6-5 with TRBJ1-5; 8 bases fit TRBD1. V lost 3 bases to trimming and J lost 9 bases; unmatched junction nucleotides: 10. CDR3 length: 15 residues. Germline V gene sequence: CDR1 MNHEY, CDR2 SVGAGI. CDR3 nucleotides: TGTGCCAGCAGTTATGACAGGGGACCCGGCCGGCCCCAGCATTTT. It codes for CASSYDRGPGRPQHF.